The 23 T cell receptor beta chains reported below all come from one sample, sequenced in a study of patients and donors after allogeneic stem cell transplantation. MiXCR, run by TCRdb on the RT-PCR reads, gives a single entry per CDR3 protein. The sample has approximately 430,000 distinct CDR3 sequences; roughly 17% are singletons. The sample comprised blood, either unsorted or a sorted T cell fraction (not recorded which). These receptors all stem from a human donor who was either an allogeneic HSCT recipient or a stem cell or donor lymphocyte infusion donor (not recorded which). It is not recorded whose cells these are; they may come from a transplant donor.

The chain has TRBV6-5 and TRBJ2-5, with 7 bases that match TRBD2. Germline V gene data show CDR1 as MNHEY and CDR2 as SVGAGI. J gave up 2 bases and V 2 bases, and 5 bases lay outside the gene matches. This CDR3 comprises 15 residues. For the CDR3, the DNA is TGTGCCAGCAGTTACGGACTAGTCGCGCAAGAGACCCAGTACTTC. The encoded protein is CASSYGLVAQETQYF.

This clonotype has a count of ten or more. The J gene is TRBJ1-3, the V gene TRBV12-3 or TRBV12-4; D is unclear. V shed 6 bases and J shed 1 base, with 10 bases lying between them. The CDR3 is 14 residues long. The CDR3, as DNA: TGTGCCAGCAGCCCGTCGCAGTCTGGAAACACCATATATTTT. It codes for CASSPSQSGNTIYF.

The CDR3 region has the DNA TGCGCCAGCTCCTTTCTCCTCGGCGACGAGCAGTACTTC. Translating gives CASSFLLGDEQYF. The genes are TRBV5-1 and TRBJ2-7; no clear D gene. V gave up 7 bases and J gave up 5 bases, with 16 bases separating them. This CDR3 is 13 amino acids long. Germline V gene sequence: CDR1 SGHRS, CDR2 YFSETQ. The entire variable domain, with the rest obtained from reference TRBV5-1 and TRBJ2-7, is as follows: KAGVTQTPRYLIKTRGQQVTLSCSPISGHRSVSWYQQTPGQGLQFLFEYFSETQRNKGNFPGRFSGRQFSNSRSEMNVSTLELGDSALYLCASSFLLGDEQYFGPGTRLTVT.

V and J are TRBV12-3 or TRBV12-4 and TRBJ1-2; tentative D call: TRBD1 (6 bases). Trimming took off 4 bases at V and 6 bases at J, with 12 bases between the two ends. The CDR3 sequence is 13 residues long. The CDR3 sequence: CASSSRGWDGYTF. Here the CDR3 DNA reads TGTGCCAGCAGTTCAAGGGGGTGGGATGGCTACACCTTC.

This chain uses TRBV14 with TRBJ2-5; TRBD1 might be the D (5 bases). The germline V gene has CDR1 SGHDN and CDR2 FVKESK. CDR3 size: 14 residues. V was trimmed by 1 base and J by 7 bases, leaving 13 bases between them. This CDR3 reads CASSQAQGPGTQYF. CDR3 nucleotides: TGTGCCAGCAGCCAAGCGCAGGGTCCGGGGACCCAGTACTTC.

The genes are TRBV13 and TRBJ1-2; weak D call: TRBD1 (6 bases). Germline loops: CDR1 PRHDT, CDR2 FYEKMQ (reference sequence). The CDR3 totals 13 residues. Trimming took off 6 bases at V and 5 bases at J, with 13 bases between the two ends. The CDR3 sequence: CASRSWGPYGYTF. The CDR3 coding sequence is TGTGCCAGCAGGTCGTGGGGGCCATATGGCTACACCTTC.

The V call is TRBV12-3 or TRBV12-4, the J call TRBJ1-2, with D possibly TRBD1 on 6 matching bases. Between the trimmed V and J ends, which lost 6 bases and 8 bases, there was a span of 16 bases. CDR3 size: 13 residues. The CDR3 sequence: CASSSGGPWGYTF. The CDR3 region has the DNA TGTGCCAGCAGCTCGGGGGGGCCCTGGGGCTACACCTTC.

CDR3 coding DNA: TGTGCCAGCAGCGCATCTATCGACAGGGGGCTCTATGGCTACACCTTC. The encoded protein is CASSASIDRGLYGYTF. This chain uses TRBV21-1 with TRBJ1-2; the D call of TRBD1 is as the table states it, not checked on the DNA. TRBV21-1 is classified as a pseudogene. CDR3 size: 16 residues.

The chain has TRBV7-9 and TRBJ2-7, with 7 positions matching TRBD2. Trimming took 11 bases from V and 2 from J; bases not matched to a gene: 6. The CDR3 extends over 12 amino acids. Germline loops: CDR1 SEHNR, CDR2 FQNEAQ (reference sequence). The CDR3 sequence is CAVGGGAYEQYF. The CDR3 DNA follows: TGTGCCGTTGGGGGGGGAGCCTACGAGCAGTACTTC.

The CDR3 reads CASSYSTGSNQPQHF. CDR3 nucleotides: TGTGCCAGCAGTTACTCGACAGGGAGCAATCAGCCCCAGCATTTT. This sequence joins TRBV6-2 or TRBV6-3 and TRBJ1-5; 7 nucleotides agree with TRBD1. Germline V lookup: CDR1 MNHEY, CDR2 SVGEGT. With V trimmed by 0 bases and J by 1 base, 0 bases remained unmatched. The CDR3 is 15 residues long.

V gene TRBV27 combines with J gene TRBJ1-2; D remains ambiguous. The CDR3 length is 14 residues. With 2 bases removed from V and 6 bases from J, the gap between germline ends came to 13 bases. Germline V CDR1 and CDR2: MNHEY, SMNVEV (reference sequence). In DNA form, the CDR3 reads TGTGCCAGCAGTTTAAGCGGAAGGGCCGATGGCTACACCTTC. It encodes CASSLSGRADGYTF.

This chain links TRBV12-3 or TRBV12-4 with TRBJ1-2; D is ambiguous. The CDR3 covers 12 residues. The V and J ends lost 1 base and 8 bases respectively, with 8 bases between them. CDR3 sequence (DNA): TGTGCCAGCAGTTTAGTCTTTGGGGGCTACACCTTC. Translation gives CASSLVFGGYTF.

This clonotype came up a few times. This chain links TRBV18 with TRBJ1-2; 7 nucleotides match TRBD1. In germline, CDR1 is KGHSH, CDR2 LQKENI. The CDR3 is 13 residues long. Trimming cost V 8 bases and J 2 bases; bases outside gene matches: 5. CDR3 coding DNA: TGTGCCAGCAGTCCGGGACAGAACTATGGCTACACCTTC. Residues: CASSPGQNYGYTF.

This clonotype was detected only a few times. CDR3: CASSKRQSKTQYF. In DNA form, the CDR3 reads TGTGCCAGCAGCAAAAGACAGTCGAAGACCCAGTACTTC. This sequence joins TRBV21-1 and TRBJ2-5; the DNA was not used to check the table's D call, TRBD1. TRBV21-1 is a documented pseudogene. This CDR3 region has 13 residues.

This clonotype showed up many times. The chain has TRBV12-3 or TRBV12-4 and TRBJ1-5; 9 bases line up with TRBD1. The V segment lost 1 base and the J segment 4 bases; nucleotides outside the gene matches: 8. CDR3 length: 17 amino acids. The CDR3 loop is CASSLGTGTGRNQPQHF. In DNA, the CDR3 is TGTGCCAGCAGTTTAGGGACTGGGACAGGGAGGAATCAGCCCCAGCATTTT.

This clonotype showed up just a few times. The V gene is TRBV6-5, the J gene TRBJ2-2; 9 nucleotides line up with TRBD2. Germline V gene lookup returns CDR1 MNHEY and CDR2 SVGAGI. The trim removed 4 bases at V and 8 bases at J, leaving 5 bases unmatched. The CDR3 is 14 residues long. CDR3 protein: CASSFSGGRGELFF. DNA for the CDR3: TGTGCCAGCAGTTTCAGCGGGGGGCGGGGGGAGCTGTTTTTT.

V usage is TRBV7-7 and J usage is TRBJ2-2; no clear D gene. The CDR3 covers 15 residues. V lost 5 bases to trimming and J lost 2 bases, with 12 bases between them. Germline CDR1 and CDR2: SSHAT and FNYEAQ (reference sequence). The CDR3 protein is CASSPTGTNTGELFF. DNA of the CDR3: TGTGCCAGCAGCCCGACTGGTACTAACACCGGGGAGCTGTTTTTT.

This clonotype was recorded a few times. The chain recombines TRBV19 with TRBJ1-3; D is undetermined. Germline values: CDR1 LNHDA, CDR2 SQIVND (reference sequence). This CDR3 spans 14 amino acids. The V end lost 10 bases, the J end lost 0 bases, and 13 bases lay between the germline ends. CDR3 residues: CATYTGGSGNTIYF. The CDR3 DNA sequence: TGTGCCACCTACACTGGCGGCTCTGGAAACACCATATATTTT.

This clonotype has at least ten counts. The chain links TRBV6-1 to TRBJ1-6; 10 bases map to TRBD1. Germline V gene data show CDR1 as MNHNS and CDR2 as SASEGT. The CDR3 runs 16 residues. J gave up 9 bases and V 7 bases, and 12 bases lay outside the gene matches. CDR3 residues: CASKRQGASSPSPLHF. The CDR3 region has the DNA TGTGCCAGCAAGAGACAGGGGGCTTCGTCCCCTTCACCCCTCCACTTT.

This clonotype appeared a few times. The rearrangement joins TRBV5-6 to TRBJ2-1; TRBD1 is a possible D gene (7 bases). The CDR3 extends over 18 amino acids. Germline-derived CDR1 and CDR2 are SGHDT and YYEEEE. V lost 5 bases and J 0 bases, leaving 21 bases between the germline ends. This CDR3 is CASRAGGLWDNSYNEQFF. The CDR3 DNA follows: TGTGCCAGCAGGGCAGGGGGGTTATGGGACAACTCCTACAATGAGCAGTTCTTC. The whole variable domain, remainder taken from reference TRBV5-6 and TRBJ2-1, is DAGVTQSPTHLIKTRGQQVTLRCSPKSGHDTVSWYQQALGQGPQFIFQYYEEEERQRGNFPDRFSGHQFPNYSSELNVNALLLGDSALYLCASRAGGLWDNSYNEQFFGPGTRLTVL.

The chain employs TRBV16 and TRBJ2-1, with D possibly being TRBD1 (5 bases). The CDR3 covers 16 residues. Germline loops: CDR1 KGHSY, CDR2 FQNENV. V was shortened by 2 bases and J by 4 bases, with 15 bases between the two germline ends. CDR3 residues: CASSQILGQGYNEQFF. DNA of the CDR3: TGTGCCAGCAGCCAAATCCTCGGCCAGGGATACAATGAGCAGTTCTTC.

This clonotype was observed a handful of times. This chain links TRBV29-1 with TRBJ2-1, with 8 positions matching TRBD2. Germline assignment: CDR1 SQVTM and CDR2 ANQGSEA. V shed 2 bases, J shed 6 bases, and the junction held 15 bases outside the gene matches. This CDR3 region has 17 residues. Here the CDR3 reads CSVETGLAGTLVNEQFF. The CDR3 nucleotides read TGCAGCGTTGAAACTGGGCTAGCGGGTACTCTTGTCAATGAGCAGTTCTTC.

This clonotype showed up just a few times. V is TRBV10-3 and J is TRBJ1-2; 8 bases match TRBD1. The CDR3 runs 15 residues. Germline V gene data show CDR1 as ENHRY and CDR2 as SYGVKD. The J segment lost 4 bases and the V segment lost 6 bases, leaving 10 bases of the junction unmatched. The CDR3 loop is CAIRLDRVVSYGYTF. Written as DNA, the CDR3 is TGTGCCATCAGATTGGACAGGGTTGTTAGCTATGGCTACACCTTC.